This TCR beta chain was found in a study of blood T cell repertoires in COVID-19. Study-level information: There were acute and convalescent COVID-19 samples, and they came from the United States, Italy and Spain.

The V end lost 1 base, the J end lost 2 bases, and 9 bases lay between the germline ends. The CDR3 consists of 15 residues. Germline-derived CDR1 and CDR2 are SGHDN and FVKESK. In the study's own analysis: Nucleated cell number was recorded as an estimate derived from reference gene primer amplification. Repertoires were generated with immunoSEQ multiplex PCR, while TCRdb's copy carries only in-frame clones and drops some. V, J and clone size were drawn from that table, and D and trimming were deduced from the DNA. The sample lists roughly 290,000 clones, around 88% seen once, with approximately 2% in the top ten.

The chain recombines TRBV14 with TRBJ2-1; possibly TRBD1 for D (5 bases). This clonotype originated in a woman aged 25 to 39 who had recovered from COVID-19. Input material: peripheral blood. CDR3 sequence reads: CASSQAPGTYNEQFF. CDR3 coding DNA: TGTGCCAGCAGCCAAGCTCCAGGGACCTACAATGAGCAGTTCTTC.